The 9 T cell receptor beta chains given below trace back to one sample, sequenced in a study of blood T cell repertoires in COVID-19. Measured with immunoSEQ multiplex PCR; TCRdb has only the in-frame clones, and not every one. Here the sample spans about 98,000 clones, around four fifths being singletons. The sample taken for sequencing was peripheral blood. These receptors all come from a man aged 60-69 years with active or convalescent COVID-19.

The V and J genes are TRBV7-2 and TRBJ2-6; the D is unclear. The CDR3 length is 15 residues. Germline V gene lookup returns CDR1 SGHTA and CDR2 FQGNSA. The V gene lost 5 bases and the J gene lost 0 bases, with 8 bases spanning the gap. CDR3: CASSTWSSGANVLTF. CDR3 in DNA: TGTGCCAGCAGCACCTGGAGCTCTGGGGCCAACGTCCTGACTTTC.

The genes are TRBV18 and TRBJ2-3, with 8 bases that match TRBD2. This CDR3 is 16 amino acids long. From germline, CDR1 is KGHSH and CDR2 LQKENI. After removal of 4 bases from V and 0 bases from J, the junction contained 6 bases not matched to a gene. The chain's CDR3 is CASSLTTSVSTDTQYF. The CDR3 nucleotides are TGTGCCAGCTCACTGACGACTAGCGTGAGCACAGATACGCAGTATTTT.

This chain connects TRBV5-8 to TRBJ2-1; 12 positions agree with TRBD2. CDR3 length equals 15 residues. Germline CDR1 is SGHTS and CDR2 is YDEGEE. V was pared by 4 bases and J by 5 bases, with 4 bases of the junction left unmatched. In nucleotides, the CDR3 is TGTGCCAGCAGCCTGCTAGCGGGAGGGGACAATGAGCAGTTCTTC. Amino acid sequence: CASSLLAGGDNEQFF.

V usage is TRBV3-1 (or the pseudogene TRBV3-2) and J usage is TRBJ2-7; D is uncertain. This CDR3 region has 9 residues. Germline V lookup: CDR1 LGHDT, CDR2 YNNKEL (reference sequence). V was cut by 9 bases and J by 7 bases, with 7 bases left in between. As DNA, the CDR3 is TGTGCCAGACATGGTGAGCAGTACGTC. Protein: CARHGEQYV.

This clone was seen more than once but under ten times. This chain connects TRBV2 to TRBJ1-3, with TRBD1 matching over 8 bases. The germline V gene has CDR1 SNHLY and CDR2 FYNNEI. The junction had 9 bases not matched to a gene; V was cut back by 8 bases and J by 0 bases. This CDR3 has 16 amino acids. The CDR3 sequence is CASGTGVTLSGNTIYF. The CDR3 bases are TGTGCCAGCGGGACAGGTGTTACTCTCTCTGGAAACACCATATATTTT.

The chain has TRBV4-3 and TRBJ2-3; TRBD2 aligns across 14 bases. The V and J ends lost 4 bases and 3 bases, in that order; junction bases with no gene match: 12. This CDR3 region has 19 residues. Germline-derived CDR1 and CDR2 are LGHNA and YSLEER. This chain's CDR3 is CASSRSSPGTSGGTDTQYF. DNA of the CDR3: TGCGCCAGCAGCCGCAGTTCCCCCGGGACTAGCGGGGGAACAGATACGCAGTATTTT.

This chain links TRBV5-1 with TRBJ2-2; 7 bases are a match to TRBD1. J was trimmed by 0 bases and V by 2 bases; bases with no gene match: 1. The CDR3 is 15 residues long. Germline V gene data show CDR1 as SGHRS and CDR2 as YFSETQ. DNA of the CDR3: TGCGCCAGCAGCTTACAGGGGCCGAACACCGGGGAGCTGTTTTTT. Protein sequence: CASSLQGPNTGELFF.

The CDR3 bases are TGTGCCAGCAGTGATCGGCCGGGGTATGGGGCCAACGTCCTGACTTTC. Its translation: CASSDRPGYGANVLTF. The chain combines TRBV6-1 with TRBJ2-6, with a tentative D call TRBD2 (5 bases). The germline V gene has CDR1 MNHNS and CDR2 SASEGT. The CDR3 is made up of 16 amino acids. Trimming took off 3 bases at V and 3 bases at J, with 12 bases between the two ends.

V is TRBV18 and J is TRBJ2-5, with 8 bases identical to TRBD2. With V trimmed by 6 bases and J by 4 bases, 4 bases remained unmatched. The CDR3 consists of 13 residues. Germline V gives CDR1 KGHSH, CDR2 LQKENI. Here the CDR3 reads CASSLAGGETQYF. The CDR3 DNA is TGTGCCAGCTCTCTGGCGGGGGGAGAGACCCAGTACTTC.